Presented here are 13 T cell receptor beta chains from one specimen sequenced in a study of CD8 T cells in ankylosing spondylitis. TCRdb redid the calling of the 5' RACE reads with MiXCR, one entry per CDR3 protein. The top ten hold 16% of the sample, which has 150,000 to 250,000 distinct CDR3 sequences, 9.5% to 15% seen once. Sequencing used blood, either unsorted or a sorted T cell fraction (not recorded which). These receptor sequences come from a male donor with ankylosing spondylitis or in good health (not recorded which).

This clonotype came up a few times. The chain recombines TRBV12-3 or TRBV12-4 with TRBJ1-2; D remains unclear. The CDR3 totals 10 residues. V dropped 10 bases and J dropped 6 bases, with 9 bases sitting between them. The CDR3 is CATAPHGYTF. CDR3 coding DNA: TGTGCCACGGCGCCCCATGGCTACACCTTC.

This clonotype was recorded many times. The chain couples TRBV7-8 to TRBJ2-1; the match to TRBD2 covers 7 bases. The germline V gene has CDR1 SGHVS and CDR2 FQNEAQ. V lost 9 bases, J lost 3 bases, and 5 bases stayed unmatched. CDR3 length: 13 amino acids. This CDR3 reads CASRGEVYNEQFF. In DNA, the CDR3 is TGTGCCAGTCGGGGGGAAGTCTACAATGAGCAGTTCTTC.

As DNA, the CDR3 is TGTGCCACCCGCCCTCTTTCCCCGATGAGTGGCTACACCTTC. Its protein product is CATRPLSPMSGYTF. The gene calls are TRBV12-3 or TRBV12-4 and TRBJ1-2; D unclear. The CDR3 extends over 14 amino acids. The V end was cut by 10 bases, the J end by 7 bases, with 22 bases between.

The rearrangement uses TRBV20-1 and TRBJ2-7; 14 positions match TRBD2. The CDR3 has 15 amino acids. Germline CDR1 DFQATT, CDR2 SNEGSKA (reference sequence). After removal of 5 bases from V and 0 bases from J, the junction contained 3 bases not matched to a gene. The CDR3, as DNA: TGCAGTGCTGGAGGGACTAGCGGGAGCTCCTACGAGCAGTACTTC. Its translation: CSAGGTSGSSYEQYF.

This clonotype was seen more than once but under ten times. This chain joins TRBV4-2 and TRBJ2-1; D may correspond to TRBD1 or TRBD2 (5 bases each). This CDR3 is 20 amino acids long. V lost 0 bases to trimming and J lost 4 bases, with 25 bases between them. Germline-derived CDR1 and CDR2 are LGHNA and YNFKEQ. The CDR3 DNA is TGTGCCAGCAGCCAAGATCTCGGCCAGTGGGACCGGAGCTTTTACAATGAGCAGTTCTTC. Its translation is CASSQDLGQWDRSFYNEQFF.

The rearrangement uses TRBV6-1 and TRBJ2-7; 7 bases are shared with TRBD1. V lost 5 bases and J lost 2; bases outside the gene matches: 12. The CDR3 consists of 16 residues. Germline V CDR1 and CDR2: MNHNS, SASEGT. DNA for the CDR3: TGTGCCAGCAGTCCTCCGACAGGGTTCCCACCCTACGAGCAGTACTTC. Translating gives CASSPPTGFPPYEQYF.

This clonotype was counted a few times. The chain has TRBV3-1 and TRBJ1-2; no clear D gene. This CDR3 region has 11 residues. CDR1 and CDR2 (germline): LGHDT, YNNKEL (reference sequence). V lost 3 bases and J 7 bases, leaving 6 bases between the germline ends. CDR3 DNA: TGTGCCAGCAGCCACTCGGGTGGCTACACCTTC. It specifies CASSHSGGYTF.

This clonotype occurred a few times. The chain carries TRBV7-2 and TRBJ2-5, with D perhaps matching TRBD1 or TRBD2 (5 bases each). V was pared by 2 bases and J by 4 bases, with 20 bases between. Germline values: CDR1 SGHTA, CDR2 FQGNSA. This CDR3 comprises 17 residues. The CDR3 DNA is TGTGCCAGCAGCTTACAATTCGGACGGGACCCCACAGAGACCCAGTACTTC. Amino acids: CASSLQFGRDPTETQYF.

This clonotype was counted at least ten times. The V call is TRBV12-3 or TRBV12-4, the J call TRBJ2-3; TRBD1 is a possible D gene (5 bases). V was cut by 5 bases and J by 1 base, with 10 bases left in between. The CDR3 contains 14 residues. The CDR3 spells CASSPQGGTDTQYF. CDR3 nucleotides: TGTGCCAGCAGTCCCCAGGGTGGCACAGATACGCAGTATTTT.

The chain recombines TRBV6-1 with TRBJ1-5; 9 positions agree with TRBD1. From germline, CDR1 is MNHNS and CDR2 SASEGT. V lost 0 bases to trimming and J lost 5 bases; unmatched junction nucleotides: 8. This CDR3 has 17 residues. DNA of the CDR3: TGTGCCAGCAGTGAAGCGCCCGGGACAGGGAATTATCAGCCCCAGCATTTT. Protein product: CASSEAPGTGNYQPQHF.

This clonotype was counted a few times. The chain carries TRBV9 and TRBJ2-7, with TRBD1 identical over 9 bases. This CDR3 has 15 residues. Germline loops: CDR1 SGDLS, CDR2 YYNGEE. J lost 7 bases, V lost 4 bases, and 12 bases had no gene match. CDR3 sequence: CASSSEGQGRGEQYF. The CDR3 nucleotides are TGTGCCAGCAGCTCAGAAGGACAGGGGAGGGGTGAGCAGTACTTC.

The rearrangement links TRBV30 to TRBJ2-1; no reliable D call. V dropped 0 bases and J dropped 5 bases, with 23 bases sitting between them. This CDR3 comprises 18 residues. Germline V gives CDR1 GTSNPN, CDR2 SVGIG (reference sequence). The CDR3 spells CAWSVRWTKPGRDNEQFF. The CDR3 bases are TGTGCCTGGAGTGTACGGTGGACCAAACCAGGACGAGACAATGAGCAGTTCTTC.

This clonotype has ten or more counts. The CDR3 reads CASSLVDRGGPGVDNEQFF. The CDR3 region has the DNA TGCGCCAGCAGCTTGGTCGACAGGGGCGGGCCGGGGGTGGACAATGAGCAGTTCTTC. This rearrangement joins TRBV5-1 to TRBJ2-1; 8 bases match TRBD1. Germline CDR1 and CDR2: SGHRS and YFSETQ. The CDR3 is 19 amino acids. Germline trimming cut 0 bases from V and 5 bases from J; bases unmatched to any gene: 16.